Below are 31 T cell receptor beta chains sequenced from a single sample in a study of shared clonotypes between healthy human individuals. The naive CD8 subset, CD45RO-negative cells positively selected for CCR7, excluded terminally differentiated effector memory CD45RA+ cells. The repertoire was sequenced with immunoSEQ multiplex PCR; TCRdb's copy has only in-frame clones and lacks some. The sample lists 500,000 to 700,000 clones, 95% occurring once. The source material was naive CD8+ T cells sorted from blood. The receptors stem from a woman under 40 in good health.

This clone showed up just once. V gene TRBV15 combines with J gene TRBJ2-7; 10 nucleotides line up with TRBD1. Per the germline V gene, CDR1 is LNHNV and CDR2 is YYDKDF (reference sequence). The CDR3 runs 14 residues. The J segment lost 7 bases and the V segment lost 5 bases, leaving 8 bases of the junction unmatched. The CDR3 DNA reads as TGTGCCACCAGCGTTGGGACAGGGGTTTTTGAGCAGTACTTC. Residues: CATSVGTGVFEQYF.

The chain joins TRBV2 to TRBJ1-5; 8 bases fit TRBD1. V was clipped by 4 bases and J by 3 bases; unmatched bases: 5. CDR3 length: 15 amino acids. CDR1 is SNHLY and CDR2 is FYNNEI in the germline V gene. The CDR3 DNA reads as TGTGCCAGCAGTGTTCGGACAGGGCCCAATCAGCCCCAGCATTTT. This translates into CASSVRTGPNQPQHF. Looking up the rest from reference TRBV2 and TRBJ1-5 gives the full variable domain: EPEVTQTPSHQVTQMGQEVILRCVPISNHLYFYWYRQILGQKVEFLVSFYNNEISEKSEIFDDQFSVERPDGSNFTLKIRSTKLEDSAMYFCASSVRTGPNQPQHFGDGTRLSIL.

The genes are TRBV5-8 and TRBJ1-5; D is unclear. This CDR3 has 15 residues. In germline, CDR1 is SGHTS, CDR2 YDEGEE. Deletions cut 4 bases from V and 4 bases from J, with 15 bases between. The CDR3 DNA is TGTGCCAGCAGCGCCGAGACAAATACTAATCAGCCCCAGCATTTT. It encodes CASSAETNTNQPQHF. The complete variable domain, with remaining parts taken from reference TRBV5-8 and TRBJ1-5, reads EAGVTQSPTHLIKTRGQQATLRCSPISGHTSVYWYQQALGLGLQFLLWYDEGEERNRGNFPPRFSGRQFPNYSSELNVNALELEDSALYLCASSAETNTNQPQHFGDGTRLSIL.

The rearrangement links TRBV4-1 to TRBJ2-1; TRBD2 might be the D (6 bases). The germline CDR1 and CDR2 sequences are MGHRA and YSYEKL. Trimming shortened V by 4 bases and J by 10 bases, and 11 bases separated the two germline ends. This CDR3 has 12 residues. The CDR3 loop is CASSPLGREQFF. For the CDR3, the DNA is TGCGCCAGCAGCCCCTTGGGGAGGGAGCAGTTCTTC.

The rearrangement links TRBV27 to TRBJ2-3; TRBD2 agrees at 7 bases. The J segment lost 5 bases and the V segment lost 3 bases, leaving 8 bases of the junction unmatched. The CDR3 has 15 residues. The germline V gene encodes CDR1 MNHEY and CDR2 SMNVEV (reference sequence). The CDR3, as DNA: TGTGCCAGCAGTTTGGTGGGAGGGCTTGGAGATACGCAGTATTTT. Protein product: CASSLVGGLGDTQYF.

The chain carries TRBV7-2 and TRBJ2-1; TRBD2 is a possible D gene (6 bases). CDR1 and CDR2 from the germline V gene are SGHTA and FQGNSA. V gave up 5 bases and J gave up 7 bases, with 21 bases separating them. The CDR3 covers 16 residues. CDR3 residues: CASSPFRGRKANEQFF. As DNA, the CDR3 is TGTGCCAGCAGCCCTTTTCGAGGGAGGAAGGCGAATGAGCAGTTCTTC.

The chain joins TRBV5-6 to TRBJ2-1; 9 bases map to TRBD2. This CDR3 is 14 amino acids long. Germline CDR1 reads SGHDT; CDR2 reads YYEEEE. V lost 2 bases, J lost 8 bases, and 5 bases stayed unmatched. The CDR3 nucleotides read TGTGCCAGCAGCTTTTCTAGCGGGATATATGAGCAGTTCTTC. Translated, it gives CASSFSSGIYEQFF. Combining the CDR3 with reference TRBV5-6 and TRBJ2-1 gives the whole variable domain DAGVTQSPTHLIKTRGQQVTLRCSPKSGHDTVSWYQQALGQGPQFIFQYYEEEERQRGNFPDRFSGHQFPNYSSELNVNALLLGDSALYLCASSFSSGIYEQFFGPGTRLTVL.

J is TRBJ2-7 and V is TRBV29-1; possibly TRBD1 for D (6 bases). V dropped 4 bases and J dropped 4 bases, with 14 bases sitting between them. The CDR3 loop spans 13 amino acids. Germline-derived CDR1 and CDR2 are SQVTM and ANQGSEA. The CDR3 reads CSVGSRDKYEQYF. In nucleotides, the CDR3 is TGCAGCGTTGGTAGTAGGGACAAGTACGAGCAGTACTTC.

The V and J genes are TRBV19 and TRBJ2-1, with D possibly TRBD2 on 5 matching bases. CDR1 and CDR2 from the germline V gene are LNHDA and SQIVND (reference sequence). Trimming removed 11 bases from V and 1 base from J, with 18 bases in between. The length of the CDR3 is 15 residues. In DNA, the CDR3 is TGTGCCTCCAGTTCTAGCCCCGAATCCTACAATGAGCAGTTCTTC. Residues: CASSSSPESYNEQFF.

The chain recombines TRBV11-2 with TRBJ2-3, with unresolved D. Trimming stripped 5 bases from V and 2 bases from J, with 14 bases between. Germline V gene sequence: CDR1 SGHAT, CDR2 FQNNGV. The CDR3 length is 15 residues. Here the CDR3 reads CASSILGGDTDTQYF. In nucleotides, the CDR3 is TGTGCCAGCAGCATCCTTGGTGGTGACACAGATACGCAGTATTTT.

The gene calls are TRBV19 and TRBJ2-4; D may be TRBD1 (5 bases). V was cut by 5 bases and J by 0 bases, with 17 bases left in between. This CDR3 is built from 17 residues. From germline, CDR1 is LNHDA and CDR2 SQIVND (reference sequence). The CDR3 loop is CASSRPVEQVAKNIQYF. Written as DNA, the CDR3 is TGTGCCAGTAGTCGACCCGTTGAACAGGTAGCCAAAAACATTCAGTACTTC.

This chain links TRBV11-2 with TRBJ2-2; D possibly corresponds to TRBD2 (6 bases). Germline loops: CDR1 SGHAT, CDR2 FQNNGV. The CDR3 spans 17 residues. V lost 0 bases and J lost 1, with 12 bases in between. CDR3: CASSLDVWEVNTGELFF. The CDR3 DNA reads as TGTGCCAGCAGCTTAGATGTCTGGGAGGTGAACACCGGGGAGCTGTTTTTT. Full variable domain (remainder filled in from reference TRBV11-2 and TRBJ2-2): EAGVAQSPRYKIIEKRQSVAFWCNPISGHATLYWYQQILGQGPKLLIQFQNNGVVDDSQLPKDRFSAERLKGVDSTLKIQPAKLEDSAVYLCASSLDVWEVNTGELFFGEGSRLTVL.

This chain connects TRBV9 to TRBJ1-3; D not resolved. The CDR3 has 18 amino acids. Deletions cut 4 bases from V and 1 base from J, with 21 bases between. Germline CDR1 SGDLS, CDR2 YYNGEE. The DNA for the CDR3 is TGTGCCAGCAGCTATTCAATACCGGATATTATTTCTGGAAACACCATATATTTT. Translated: CASSYSIPDIISGNTIYF.

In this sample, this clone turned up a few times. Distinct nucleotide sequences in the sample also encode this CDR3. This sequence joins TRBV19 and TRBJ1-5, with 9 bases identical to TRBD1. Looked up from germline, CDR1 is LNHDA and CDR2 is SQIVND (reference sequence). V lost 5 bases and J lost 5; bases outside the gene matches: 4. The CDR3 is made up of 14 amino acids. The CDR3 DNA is TGTGCCAGTAGTCCGGGACAGGGTTATCAGCCCCAGCATTTT. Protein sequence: CASSPGQGYQPQHF. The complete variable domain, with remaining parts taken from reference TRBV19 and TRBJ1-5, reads DGGITQSPKYLFRKEGQNVTLSCEQNLNHDAMYWYRQDPGQGLRLIYYSQIVNDFQKGDIAEGYSVSREKKESFPLTVTSAQKNPTAFYLCASSPGQGYQPQHFGDGTRLSIL.

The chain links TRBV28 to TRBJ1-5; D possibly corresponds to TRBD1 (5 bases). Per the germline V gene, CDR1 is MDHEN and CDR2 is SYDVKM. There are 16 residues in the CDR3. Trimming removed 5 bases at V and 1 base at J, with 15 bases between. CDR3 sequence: CASSLDPYRSNQPQHF. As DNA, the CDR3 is TGTGCCAGCAGTCTTGATCCATACAGGAGCAATCAGCCCCAGCATTTT.

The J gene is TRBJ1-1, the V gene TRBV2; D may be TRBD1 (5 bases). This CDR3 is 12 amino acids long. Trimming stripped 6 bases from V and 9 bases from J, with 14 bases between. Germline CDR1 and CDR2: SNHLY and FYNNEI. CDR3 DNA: TGTGCCAGCAGGGGTGGATCAGGGAAAGCTTTCTTT. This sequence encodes CASRGGSGKAFF.

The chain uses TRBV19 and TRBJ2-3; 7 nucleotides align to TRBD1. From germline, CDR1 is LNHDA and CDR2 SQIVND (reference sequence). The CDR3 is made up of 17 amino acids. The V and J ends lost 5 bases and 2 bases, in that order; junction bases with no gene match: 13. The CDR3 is CASSSQPGQRATDTQYF. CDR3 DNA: TGTGCCAGTAGTTCCCAACCGGGACAGAGAGCCACAGATACGCAGTATTTT.

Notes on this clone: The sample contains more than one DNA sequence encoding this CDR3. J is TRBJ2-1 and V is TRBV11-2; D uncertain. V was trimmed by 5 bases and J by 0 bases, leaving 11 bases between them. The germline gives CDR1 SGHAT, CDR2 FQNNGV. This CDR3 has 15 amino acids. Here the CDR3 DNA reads TGTGCCAGCAGCCTGGGTCAAGGCTCCTACAATGAGCAGTTCTTC. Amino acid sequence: CASSLGQGSYNEQFF.

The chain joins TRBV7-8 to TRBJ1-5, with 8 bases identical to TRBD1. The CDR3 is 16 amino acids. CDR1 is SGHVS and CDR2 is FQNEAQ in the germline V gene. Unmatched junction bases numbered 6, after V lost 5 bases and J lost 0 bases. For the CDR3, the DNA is TGTGCCAGCAGCGACGGGACAGGTTATAGCAATCAGCCCCAGCATTTT. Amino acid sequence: CASSDGTGYSNQPQHF.

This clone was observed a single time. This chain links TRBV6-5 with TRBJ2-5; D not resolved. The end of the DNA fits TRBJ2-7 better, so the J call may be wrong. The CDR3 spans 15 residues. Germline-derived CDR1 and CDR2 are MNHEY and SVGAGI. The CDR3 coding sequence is TGTGCCAGCAGTTATAGTTCCCCCAGCTCCTACGAGCAGTACTTC. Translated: CASSYSSPSSYEQYF.

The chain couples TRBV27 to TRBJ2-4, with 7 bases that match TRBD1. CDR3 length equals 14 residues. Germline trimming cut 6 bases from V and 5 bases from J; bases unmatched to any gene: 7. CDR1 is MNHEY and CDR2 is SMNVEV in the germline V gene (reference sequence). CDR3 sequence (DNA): TGTGCCAGCAGCCTAAGACAGGGACAAAACATTCAGTACTTC. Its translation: CASSLRQGQNIQYF.

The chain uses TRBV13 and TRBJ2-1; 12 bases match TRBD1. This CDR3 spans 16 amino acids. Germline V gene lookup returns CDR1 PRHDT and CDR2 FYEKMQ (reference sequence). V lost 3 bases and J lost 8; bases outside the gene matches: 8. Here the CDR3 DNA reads TGTGCCAGCAGCTTCCCGGGACAGGGGGCGGCGGATGAGCAGTTCTTC. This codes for CASSFPGQGAADEQFF.

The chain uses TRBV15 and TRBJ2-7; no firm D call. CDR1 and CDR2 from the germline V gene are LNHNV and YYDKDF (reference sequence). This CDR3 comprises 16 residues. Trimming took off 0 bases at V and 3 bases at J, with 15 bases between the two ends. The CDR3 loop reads CATSRDRTPHLYEQYF. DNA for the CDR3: TGTGCCACCAGCAGAGACAGAACACCCCACCTCTACGAGCAGTACTTC. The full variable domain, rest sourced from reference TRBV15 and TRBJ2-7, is DAMVIQNPRYQVTQFGKPVTLSCSQTLNHNVMYWYQQKSSQAPKLLFHYYDKDFNNEADTPDNFQSRRPNTSFCFLDIRSPGLGDTAMYLCATSRDRTPHLYEQYFGPGTRLTVT.

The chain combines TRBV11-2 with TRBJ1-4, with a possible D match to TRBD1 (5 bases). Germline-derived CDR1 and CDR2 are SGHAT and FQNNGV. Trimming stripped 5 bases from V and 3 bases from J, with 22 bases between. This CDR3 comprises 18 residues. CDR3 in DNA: TGTGCCAGCAGCCCCTTCGCGCTAGGGGCAGGCCCTAATGAAAAACTGTTTTTT. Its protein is CASSPFALGAGPNEKLFF.

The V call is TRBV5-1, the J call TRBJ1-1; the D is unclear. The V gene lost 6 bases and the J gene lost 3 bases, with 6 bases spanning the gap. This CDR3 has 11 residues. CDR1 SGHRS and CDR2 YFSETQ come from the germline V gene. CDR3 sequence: CASNSDTEAFF. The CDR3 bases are TGCGCCAGCAACTCGGACACTGAAGCTTTCTTT.

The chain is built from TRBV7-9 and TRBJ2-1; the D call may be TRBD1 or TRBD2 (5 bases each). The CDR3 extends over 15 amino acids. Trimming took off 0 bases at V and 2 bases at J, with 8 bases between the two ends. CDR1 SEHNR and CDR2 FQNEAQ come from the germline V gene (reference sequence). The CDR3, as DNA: TGTGCCAGCAGCTTAGCGCTGGGGGCCTACAATGAGCAGTTCTTC. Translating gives CASSLALGAYNEQFF.

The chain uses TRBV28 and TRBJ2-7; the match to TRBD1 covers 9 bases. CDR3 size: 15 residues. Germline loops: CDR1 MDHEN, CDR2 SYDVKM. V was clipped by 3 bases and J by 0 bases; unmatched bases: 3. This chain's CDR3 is CASSLATGGSYEQYF. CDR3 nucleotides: TGTGCCAGCAGTTTGGCGACAGGGGGCTCCTACGAGCAGTACTTC.

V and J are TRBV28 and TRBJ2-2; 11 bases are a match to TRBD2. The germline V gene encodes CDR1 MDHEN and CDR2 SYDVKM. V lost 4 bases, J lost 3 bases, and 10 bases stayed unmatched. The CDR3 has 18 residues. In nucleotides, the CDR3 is TGTGCCAGCAGTTCCGTGATAGCGGGAGGGCCGTACACCGGGGAGCTGTTTTTT. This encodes CASSSVIAGGPYTGELFF.

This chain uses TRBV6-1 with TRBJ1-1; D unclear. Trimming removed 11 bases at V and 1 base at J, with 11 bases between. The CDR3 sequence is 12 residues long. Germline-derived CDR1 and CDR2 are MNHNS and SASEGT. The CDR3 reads CAFGLGNTEAFF. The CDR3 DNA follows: TGTGCCTTCGGGCTGGGGAACACTGAAGCTTTCTTT.

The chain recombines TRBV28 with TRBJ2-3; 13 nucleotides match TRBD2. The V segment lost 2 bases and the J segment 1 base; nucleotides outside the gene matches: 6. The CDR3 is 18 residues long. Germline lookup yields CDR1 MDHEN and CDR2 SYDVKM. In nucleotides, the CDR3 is TGTGCCAGCAGTTTAGTACTAGCGGGAGGGCTGGGCACAGATACGCAGTATTTT. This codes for CASSLVLAGGLGTDTQYF.

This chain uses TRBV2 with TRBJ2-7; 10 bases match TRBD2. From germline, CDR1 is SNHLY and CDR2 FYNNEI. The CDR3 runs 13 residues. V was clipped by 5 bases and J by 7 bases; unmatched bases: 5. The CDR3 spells CASSPTSGVEQYF. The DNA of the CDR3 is TGTGCCAGCAGTCCCACTAGCGGGGTTGAGCAGTACTTC.